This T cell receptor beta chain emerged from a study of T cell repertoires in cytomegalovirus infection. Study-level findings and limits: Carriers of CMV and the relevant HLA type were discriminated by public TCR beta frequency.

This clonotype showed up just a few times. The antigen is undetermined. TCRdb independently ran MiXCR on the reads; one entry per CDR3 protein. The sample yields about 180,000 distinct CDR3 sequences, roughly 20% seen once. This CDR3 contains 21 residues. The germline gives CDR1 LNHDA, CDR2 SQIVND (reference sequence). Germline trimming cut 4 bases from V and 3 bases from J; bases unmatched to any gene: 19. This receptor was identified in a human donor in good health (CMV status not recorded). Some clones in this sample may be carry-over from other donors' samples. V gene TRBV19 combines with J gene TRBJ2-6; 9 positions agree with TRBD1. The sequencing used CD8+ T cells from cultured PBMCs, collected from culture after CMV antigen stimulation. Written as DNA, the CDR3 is TGTGCCAGTAGTACGAAGGGACAGGGAGTGGTCTGGGTGCTTGGGGCCAACGTCCTGACTTTC. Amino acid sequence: CASSTKGQGVVWVLGANVLTF.